This TCR beta chain was recorded in a study of cytomegalovirus exposure and HLA in healthy donors. Study-level results: In a later analysis, a missense DCLRE1C variant was linked to TCR beta V- and J-gene trimming. Presence/absence analyses treated sequencing depth as roughly uniform across donors.

This clone was seen a handful of times. Its target is not known. The PCR made use of 60 Vbeta and 13 Jbeta primers. Clones were sequenced by immunoSEQ multiplex PCR, and TCRdb holds only the in-frame ones, with some missing. This sample has roughly 200,000 clones, with roughly 85% found just once. Germline V lookup: CDR1 SGDLS, CDR2 YYNGEE. V lost 2 bases and J 6 bases, leaving 16 bases between the germline ends. The CDR3 covers 15 residues. The gene calls are TRBV9 and TRBJ2-3; tentative D call: TRBD2 (7 bases). This clonotype was obtained from a woman aged 40-49 years in good health and CMV-seronegative. Specimen: PBMCs. The CDR3 bases are TGTGCCAGCAGCGTTGGGGGGGCTAGCTACGATACGCAGTATTTT. Translated, it gives CASSVGGASYDTQYF. The variable domain in full, with the rest retrieved from reference TRBV9 and TRBJ2-3, is DSGVTQTPKHLITATGQRVTLRCSPRSGDLSVYWYQQSLDQGLQFLIQYYNGEERAKGNILERFSAQQFPDLHSELNLSSLELGDSALYFCASSVGGASYDTQYFGPGTRLTVL.